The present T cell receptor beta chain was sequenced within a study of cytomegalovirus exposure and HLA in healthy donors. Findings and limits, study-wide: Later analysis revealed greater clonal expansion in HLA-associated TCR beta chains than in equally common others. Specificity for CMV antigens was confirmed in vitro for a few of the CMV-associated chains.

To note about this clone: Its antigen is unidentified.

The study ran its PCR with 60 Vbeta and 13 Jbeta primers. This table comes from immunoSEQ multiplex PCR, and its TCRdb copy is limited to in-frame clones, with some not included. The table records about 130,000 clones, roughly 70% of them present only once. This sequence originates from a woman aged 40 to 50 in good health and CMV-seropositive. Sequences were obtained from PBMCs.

CDR3 in amino acids: CASSQDPLAGGADTQYF. DNA for the CDR3: TGTGCCAGCAGCCAAGATCCTCTAGCGGGGGGAGCAGATACGCAGTATTTT. V gene TRBV4-2 combines with J gene TRBJ2-3, with TRBD2 matching 11 bases. This CDR3 has 17 residues. Looked up from germline, CDR1 is LGHNA and CDR2 is YNFKEQ. V lost 0 bases and J lost 4; bases outside the gene matches: 6.